This record looks at one T cell receptor (beta chain) sequence and its context. Antigen unknown. Deletions cut 0 bases from V and 7 bases from J, with 16 bases between. The CDR3 has 15 amino acids. Looked up from germline, CDR1 is MGHRA and CDR2 is YSYEKL. Negatively enriched CD4+ T cells were divided by CD45RA into naive and memory. These data originate in a study of shared clonotypes between healthy human individuals. Study observations and caveats: Clonotype sharing among donors, it was expected, would be affected by sequencing depth.

Measured with immunoSEQ multiplex PCR; TCRdb has only the in-frame clones, and not every one. The table lists around 1,100,000 clones, approximately 80% of them singletons. The receptor's source is a man aged 18-30 years in good health. Some clones in this sample may be carry-over from other donors' samples. The sample comprised memory CD4+ T cells from PBMCs. Documented subset: CD45RA-negative fraction. The chain links TRBV4-1 to TRBJ2-7; D is unresolved. DNA for the CDR3: TGCGCCAGCAGCCAAGAGGGTAGTCGTGTCGCAGAGCAGTACTTC. This sequence encodes CASSQEGSRVAEQYF.